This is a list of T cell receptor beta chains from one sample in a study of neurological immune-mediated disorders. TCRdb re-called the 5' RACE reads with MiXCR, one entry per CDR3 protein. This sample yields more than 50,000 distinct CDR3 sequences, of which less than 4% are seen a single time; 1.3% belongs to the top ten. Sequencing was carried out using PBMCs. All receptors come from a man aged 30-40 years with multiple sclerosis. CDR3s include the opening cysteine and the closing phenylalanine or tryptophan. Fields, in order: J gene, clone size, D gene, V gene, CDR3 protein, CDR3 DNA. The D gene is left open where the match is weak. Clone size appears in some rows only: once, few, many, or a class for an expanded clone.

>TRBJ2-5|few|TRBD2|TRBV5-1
CASSPGLAELQETQYF
TGCGCCAGCAGCCCGGGACTAGCGGAGCTTCAAGAGACCCAGTACTTC
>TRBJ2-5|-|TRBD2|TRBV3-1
CASSQRGASQETQYF
TGTGCCAGCAGCCAGCGGGGGGCATCCCAAGAGACCCAGTACTTC
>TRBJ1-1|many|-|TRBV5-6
CASSLGPNTEAFF
TGTGCCAGCAGCTTGGGACCGAACACTGAAGCTTTCTTT
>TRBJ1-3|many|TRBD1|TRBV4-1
CASSQVRTGGSGNTIYF
TGCGCCAGCAGCCAAGTTCGGACAGGGGGTTCTGGAAACACCATATATTTT
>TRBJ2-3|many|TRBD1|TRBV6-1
CASNLGQGADTQYF
TGTGCCAGCAATCTGGGACAGGGGGCAGATACGCAGTATTTT
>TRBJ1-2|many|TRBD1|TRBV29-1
CSADRATGENGYTF
TGCAGCGCCGACCGAGCCACAGGGGAAAATGGCTACACCTTC
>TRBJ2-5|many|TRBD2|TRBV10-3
CATRTSGGPGQETQYF
TGTGCCACTCGGACTAGCGGGGGCCCAGGACAAGAGACCCAGTACTTC
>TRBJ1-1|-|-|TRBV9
CASSPLPQGVAFF
TGTGCCAGCAGCCCTCTTCCACAGGGAGTCGCTTTCTTT
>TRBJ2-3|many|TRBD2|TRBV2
CASNLAGGQGDTQYF
TGTGCCAGCAACTTAGCGGGGGGCCAGGGAGATACGCAGTATTTT
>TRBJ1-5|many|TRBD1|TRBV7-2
CASSGQVLQPQHF
TGTGCCAGCAGCGGACAGGTTCTACAGCCCCAGCATTTT
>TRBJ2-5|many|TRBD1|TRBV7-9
CASSSWTGGRGVETQYF
TGTGCCAGCAGCTCCTGGACAGGGGGTAGAGGAGTGGAGACCCAGTACTTC
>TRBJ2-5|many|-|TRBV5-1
CASSLGNARDIGDQYF
TGCGCCAGCAGCTTGGGGAACGCCCGTGACATCGGAGACCAGTACTTC